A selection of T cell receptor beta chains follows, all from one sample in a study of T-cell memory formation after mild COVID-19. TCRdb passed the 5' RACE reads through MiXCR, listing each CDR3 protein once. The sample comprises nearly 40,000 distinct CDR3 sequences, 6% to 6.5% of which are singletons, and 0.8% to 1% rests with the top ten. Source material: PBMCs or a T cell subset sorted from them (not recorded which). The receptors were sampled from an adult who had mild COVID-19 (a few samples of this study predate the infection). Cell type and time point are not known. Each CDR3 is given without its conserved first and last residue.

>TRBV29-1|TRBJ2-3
SVADRGIADTQY
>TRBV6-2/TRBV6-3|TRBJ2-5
ASSKPGRLETQY
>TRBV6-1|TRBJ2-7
ASSEAGTGSLEQY
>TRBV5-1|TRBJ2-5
ASHNPERAQETQY
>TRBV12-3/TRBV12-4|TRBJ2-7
ASSFTGQGPSYEQY
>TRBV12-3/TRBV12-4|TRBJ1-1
ASSFLKKGLNTEAF
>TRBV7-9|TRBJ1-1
ASSLSSGPPTEAF
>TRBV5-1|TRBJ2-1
ASSLVPGGNMVEQF
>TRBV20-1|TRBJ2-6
SARGRGGSGANVLT
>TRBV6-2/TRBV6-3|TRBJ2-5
ASSPLPGGGTQY
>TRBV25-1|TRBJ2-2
ASSPPRRTGELF
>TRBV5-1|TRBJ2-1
ASSFDHSGPRHEQF
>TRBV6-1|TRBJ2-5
ASTRAETQY
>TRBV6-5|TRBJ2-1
ASSYSFGEQF
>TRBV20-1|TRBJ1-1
SAREAAAYTEAF
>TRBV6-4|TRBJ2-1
ASRPMGGEQF
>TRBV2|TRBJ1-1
ASSENGNTEAF
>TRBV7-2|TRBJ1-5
ASSLEQGFQHQH
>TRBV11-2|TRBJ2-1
ASILTLAGYNEQF
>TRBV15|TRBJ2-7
ATSRNRGPYEQY
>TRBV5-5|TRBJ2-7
ASSLMVKIEQY
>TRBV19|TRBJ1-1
ASSGPLNTEAF
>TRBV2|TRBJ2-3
ASSVVPRDTQY
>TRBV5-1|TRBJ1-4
ASSPGGSTNEKLF
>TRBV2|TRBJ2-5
ASSEKLGGKETQY
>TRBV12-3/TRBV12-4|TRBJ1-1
ASRQLSGSSNTEAF
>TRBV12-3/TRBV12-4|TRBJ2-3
ASSYGQGAHVTDTQY
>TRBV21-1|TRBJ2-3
ASSKSGGGKRREDRGDTQY
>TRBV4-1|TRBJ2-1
ASSLRTTSYNEQF
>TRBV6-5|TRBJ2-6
ASSPRFTGTGANVLT
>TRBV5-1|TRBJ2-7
ASSQNYEQY
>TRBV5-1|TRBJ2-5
ASSLDGSEEAQY
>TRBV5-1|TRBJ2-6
ASSNVDSSGANVLT
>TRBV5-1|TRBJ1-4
ASSRTVATNEKLF
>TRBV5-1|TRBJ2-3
ASSLASGAATDTQY
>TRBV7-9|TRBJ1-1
ASSFPEGEAF
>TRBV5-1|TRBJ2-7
ASSLGTGGIYEQY
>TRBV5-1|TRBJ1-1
ASSSLPGQGNTEAF
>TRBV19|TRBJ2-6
ASTPRDKKGGANVLT
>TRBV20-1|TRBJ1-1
SALTLNTEAF
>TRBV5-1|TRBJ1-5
ASSRTGHSNQPQH
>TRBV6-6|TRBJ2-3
ASTPRAEILTDTQY